One sample yielded the 5 T cell receptor beta chains listed below, sequenced in a study of cytomegalovirus exposure and HLA in healthy donors. PCR primers comprised 60 Vbeta and 13 Jbeta primers. The data were produced by immunoSEQ multiplex PCR, yet TCRdb's version contains in-frame clones alone and is incomplete. Among about 180,000 clones listed, under 85% were seen once. The sequenced sample consisted of PBMCs. These receptors came from a human donor in good health.

This clone was seen more than once but under ten times. V usage is TRBV4-2 and J usage is TRBJ2-3, with 7 bases aligning to TRBD2. V lost 0 bases and J lost 2; bases outside the gene matches: 8. Per germline, CDR1 LGHNA and CDR2 YNFKEQ. The CDR3 is made up of 17 amino acids. The CDR3 reads CASSQDSAGSLTDTQYF. The DNA of the CDR3 is TGTGCCAGCAGCCAAGATTCAGCGGGGAGTCTCACAGATACGCAGTATTTT.

V and J are TRBV19 and TRBJ1-5; TRBD1 matches 9 bases. The trim removed 3 bases at V and 3 bases at J, leaving 3 bases unmatched. This CDR3 is 15 amino acids long. The V gene's germline CDR1 is LNHDA and CDR2 SQIVND (reference sequence). CDR3 nucleotide sequence: TGTGCCAGTAGTATGGGGACAGGGACCAATCAGCCCCAGCATTTT. Encoded protein: CASSMGTGTNQPQHF.

The chain couples TRBV6-5 to TRBJ2-1; TRBD2 might be the D (5 bases). The germline V gene encodes CDR1 MNHEY and CDR2 SVGAGI. Trimming took 2 bases from V and 4 from J, leaving 15 bases between them. The CDR3 extends over 16 amino acids. The CDR3 is CASSYPPGPGYNEQFF. In DNA, the CDR3 is TGTGCCAGCAGTTACCCCCCAGGACCGGGGTACAATGAGCAGTTCTTC.

In its sample, this clone is medium-sized. CDR3 sequence (DNA): TGCAGCGTTGATCGACGGACAGAGAACACTGAAGCTTTCTTT. It encodes CSVDRRTENTEAFF. This chain connects TRBV29-1 to TRBJ1-1, with D possibly matching TRBD1 (6 bases). The V gene lost 3 bases and the J gene lost 1 base, with 12 bases spanning the gap. CDR3 length equals 14 residues. Per germline, CDR1 SQVTM and CDR2 ANQGSEA.

This clone was seen more than once but under ten times. V and J are TRBV4-3 and TRBJ2-1; 7 bases are a match to TRBD2. CDR3 size: 13 residues. Germline trimming cut 0 bases from V and 9 bases from J; bases unmatched to any gene: 2. The germline V gene has CDR1 LGHNA and CDR2 YSLEER. The CDR3 spells CASSQDTGGEQFF. The CDR3 DNA reads TGCGCCAGCAGCCAAGATACGGGGGGTGAGCAGTTCTTC.